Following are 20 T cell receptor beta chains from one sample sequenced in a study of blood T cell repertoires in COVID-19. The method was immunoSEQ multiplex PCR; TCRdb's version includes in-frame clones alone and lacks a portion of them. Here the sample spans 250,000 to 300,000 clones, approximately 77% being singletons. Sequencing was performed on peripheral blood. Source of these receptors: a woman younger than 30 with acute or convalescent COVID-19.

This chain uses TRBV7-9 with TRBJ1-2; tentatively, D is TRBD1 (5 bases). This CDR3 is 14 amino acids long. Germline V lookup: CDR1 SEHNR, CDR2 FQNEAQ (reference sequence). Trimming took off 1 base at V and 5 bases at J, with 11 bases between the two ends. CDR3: CASSLGQGLYGYTF. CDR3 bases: TGTGCCAGCAGCTTAGGGCAGGGTCTTTATGGCTACACCTTC.

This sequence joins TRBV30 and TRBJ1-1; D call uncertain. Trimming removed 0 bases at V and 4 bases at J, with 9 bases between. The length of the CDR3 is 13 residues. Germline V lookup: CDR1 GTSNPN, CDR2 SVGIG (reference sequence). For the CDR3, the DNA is TGTGCCTGGAGTGTTCCGGGTGGCACTGAAGCTTTCTTT. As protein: CAWSVPGGTEAFF.

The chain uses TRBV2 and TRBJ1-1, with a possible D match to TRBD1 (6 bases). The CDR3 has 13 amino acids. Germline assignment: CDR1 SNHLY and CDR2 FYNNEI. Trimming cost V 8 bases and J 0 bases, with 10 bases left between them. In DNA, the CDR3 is TGTGCCAGCTCCACAGGGTTGAACACTGAAGCTTTCTTT. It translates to CASSTGLNTEAFF.

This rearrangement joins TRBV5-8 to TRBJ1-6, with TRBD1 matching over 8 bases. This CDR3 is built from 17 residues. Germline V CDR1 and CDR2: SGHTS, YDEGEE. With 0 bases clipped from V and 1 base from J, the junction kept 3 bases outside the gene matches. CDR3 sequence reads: CASSLGTGRSYNSPLHF. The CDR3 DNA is TGTGCCAGCAGCTTGGGGACAGGGAGGTCCTATAATTCACCCCTCCACTTT.

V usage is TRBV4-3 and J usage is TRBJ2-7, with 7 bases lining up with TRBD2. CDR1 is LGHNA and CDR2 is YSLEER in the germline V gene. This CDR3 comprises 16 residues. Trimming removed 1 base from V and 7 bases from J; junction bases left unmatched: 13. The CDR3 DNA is TGCGCCAGCAGCCAAGTAGGAGCGGGATCTTATGGGGAGCAGTACTTC. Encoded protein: CASSQVGAGSYGEQYF.

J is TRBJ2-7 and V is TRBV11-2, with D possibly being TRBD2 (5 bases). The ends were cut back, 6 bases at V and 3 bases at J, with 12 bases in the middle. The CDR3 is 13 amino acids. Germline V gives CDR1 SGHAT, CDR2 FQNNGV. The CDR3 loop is CASSITGNYEQYF. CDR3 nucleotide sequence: TGTGCCAGCAGTATCACGGGAAACTACGAGCAGTACTTC.

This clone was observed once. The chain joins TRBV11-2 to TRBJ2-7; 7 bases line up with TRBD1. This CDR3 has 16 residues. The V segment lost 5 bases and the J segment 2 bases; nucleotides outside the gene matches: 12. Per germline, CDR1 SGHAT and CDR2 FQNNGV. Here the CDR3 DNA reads TGTGCCAGCAGCCCCCTGGCCCGGGACAGTACCTACGAGCAGTACTTC. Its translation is CASSPLARDSTYEQYF.

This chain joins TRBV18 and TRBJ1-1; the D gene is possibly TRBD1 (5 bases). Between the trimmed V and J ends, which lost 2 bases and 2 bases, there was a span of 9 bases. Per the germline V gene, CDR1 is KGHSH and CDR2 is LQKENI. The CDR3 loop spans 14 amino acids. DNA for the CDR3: TGTGCCAGCTCACCAAGGGGCAGCAACACTGAAGCTTTCTTT. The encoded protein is CASSPRGSNTEAFF.

The CDR3: CASSTVDRPYNEQFF. For the CDR3, the DNA is TGTGCCAGTAGTACTGTTGACAGACCCTACAATGAGCAGTTCTTC. This rearrangement joins TRBV19 to TRBJ2-1; the D gene is possibly TRBD1 (5 bases). This CDR3 region has 15 residues. Germline V gene sequence: CDR1 LNHDA, CDR2 SQIVND (reference sequence). Trimming removed 4 bases at V and 2 bases at J, with 12 bases between.

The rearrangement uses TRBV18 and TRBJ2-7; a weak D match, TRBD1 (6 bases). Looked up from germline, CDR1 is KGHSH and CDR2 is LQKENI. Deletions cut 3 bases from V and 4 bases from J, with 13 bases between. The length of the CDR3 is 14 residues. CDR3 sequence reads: CASSPQGYGYEQYF. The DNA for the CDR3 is TGTGCCAGCTCACCCCAGGGGTATGGGTACGAGCAGTACTTC.

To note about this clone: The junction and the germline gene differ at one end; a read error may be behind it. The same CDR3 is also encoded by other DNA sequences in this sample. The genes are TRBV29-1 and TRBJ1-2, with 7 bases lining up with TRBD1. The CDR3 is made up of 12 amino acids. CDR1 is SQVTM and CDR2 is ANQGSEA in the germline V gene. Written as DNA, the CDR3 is TGCAGCGTCGAAGACAGGGTCTATGGCTACACCTTC. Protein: CSVEDRVYGYTF.

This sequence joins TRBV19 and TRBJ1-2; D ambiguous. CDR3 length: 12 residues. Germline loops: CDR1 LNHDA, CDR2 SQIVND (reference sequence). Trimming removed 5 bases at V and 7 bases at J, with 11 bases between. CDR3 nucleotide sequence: TGTGCCAGTAGTCCAGGTACTTCTGGCTACACCTTC. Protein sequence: CASSPGTSGYTF.

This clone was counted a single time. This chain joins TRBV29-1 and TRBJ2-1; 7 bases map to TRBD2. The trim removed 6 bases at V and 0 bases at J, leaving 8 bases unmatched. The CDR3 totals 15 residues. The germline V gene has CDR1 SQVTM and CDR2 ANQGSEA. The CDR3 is CSVWEGTSSYNEQFF. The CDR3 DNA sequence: TGCAGCGTGTGGGAGGGCACCAGCTCCTACAATGAGCAGTTCTTC.

DNA of the CDR3: TGTGCCAGTAGTCCCGCTGAAGAGACAGGGGGCAATCAGCCCCAGCATTTT. Residues: CASSPAEETGGNQPQHF. The chain is built from TRBV19 and TRBJ1-5, with TRBD1 matching 8 bases. The trim removed 5 bases at V and 2 bases at J, leaving 11 bases unmatched. The CDR3 sequence is 17 residues long. CDR1 is LNHDA and CDR2 is SQIVND in the germline V gene (reference sequence).

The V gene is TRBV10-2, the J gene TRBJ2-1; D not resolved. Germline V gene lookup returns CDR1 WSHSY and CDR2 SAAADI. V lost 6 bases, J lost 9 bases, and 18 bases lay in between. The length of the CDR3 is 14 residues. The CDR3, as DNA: TGCGCCAGCAGCCAGGTTTTAGGCAAGGTTGAGCAGTTCTTC. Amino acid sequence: CASSQVLGKVEQFF.

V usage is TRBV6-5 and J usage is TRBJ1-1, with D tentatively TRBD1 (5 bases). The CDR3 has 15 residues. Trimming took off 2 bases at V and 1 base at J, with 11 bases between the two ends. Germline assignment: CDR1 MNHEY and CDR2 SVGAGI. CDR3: CASSYDQGTNTEAFF. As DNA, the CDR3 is TGTGCCAGCAGTTACGATCAGGGTACGAACACTGAAGCTTTCTTT.

CDR3 DNA sequence: TGTGCCAGCAGTTTAGGCGGGAGAGAGAACGAGCAGTACTTC. Amino acid sequence: CASSLGGRENEQYF. The chain uses TRBV28 and TRBJ2-7; 7 bases map to TRBD2. The length of the CDR3 is 14 residues. The trim removed 2 bases at V and 5 bases at J, leaving 6 bases unmatched. CDR1 is MDHEN, CDR2 SYDVKM, per germline. Looking up the rest from reference TRBV28 and TRBJ2-7 gives the full variable domain: DVKVTQSSRYLVKRTGEKVFLECVQDMDHENMFWYRQDPGLGLRLIYFSYDVKMKEKGDIPEGYSVSREKKERFSLILESASTNQTSMYLCASSLGGRENEQYFGPGTRLTVT.

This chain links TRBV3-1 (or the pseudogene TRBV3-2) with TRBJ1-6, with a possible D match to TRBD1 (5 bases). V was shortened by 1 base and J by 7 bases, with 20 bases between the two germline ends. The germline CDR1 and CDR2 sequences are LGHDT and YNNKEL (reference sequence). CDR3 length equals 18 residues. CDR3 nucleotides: TGTGCCAGCAGCCAAGCTCCGCCGGGGGTAGTAATCAATTCACCCCTCCACTTT. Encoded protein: CASSQAPPGVVINSPLHF.

CDR3 bases: TGTGCCAGCAGAGTGTCGGCGGGGGGTAGCACCTACGAGCAGTACTTC. This gives the protein CASRVSAGGSTYEQYF. The chain employs TRBV2 and TRBJ2-7; 8 positions match TRBD2. Trimming removed 6 bases from V and 2 bases from J; junction bases left unmatched: 12. This CDR3 spans 16 amino acids. CDR1 is SNHLY, CDR2 FYNNEI, per germline.

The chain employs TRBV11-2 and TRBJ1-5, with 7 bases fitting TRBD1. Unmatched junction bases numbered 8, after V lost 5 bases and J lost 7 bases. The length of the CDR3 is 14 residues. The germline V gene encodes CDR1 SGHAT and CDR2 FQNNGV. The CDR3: CASSPQQGNQPQHF. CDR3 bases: TGTGCCAGCAGCCCCCAACAGGGGAACCAGCCCCAGCATTTT.